This entry concerns a single T cell receptor beta chain. This sample is part of a study of T cell changes during pregnancy in multiple sclerosis. Libraries were prepared by immunoSEQ multiplex PCR; TCRdb keeps only in-frame clonotypes and omits some of them. The sample has around 88,000 clones; roughly 92% are singletons. The V and J ends lost 1 base and 7 bases respectively, with 14 bases between them. CDR1 is SGHTA and CDR2 is FQGNSA in the germline V gene. The CDR3 totals 15 residues. The receptor comes from a female donor with multiple sclerosis, enrolled in a pregnancy study. The chain combines TRBV7-2 with TRBJ1-5, with D possibly TRBD1 on 5 matching bases. Sequencing used peripheral blood, obtained in the first trimester of pregnancy. The CDR3 reads CASSLGTGRGQPQHF. The CDR3 DNA reads as TGTGCCAGCAGCTTAGGTACGGGGAGGGGACAGCCCCAGCATTTT.